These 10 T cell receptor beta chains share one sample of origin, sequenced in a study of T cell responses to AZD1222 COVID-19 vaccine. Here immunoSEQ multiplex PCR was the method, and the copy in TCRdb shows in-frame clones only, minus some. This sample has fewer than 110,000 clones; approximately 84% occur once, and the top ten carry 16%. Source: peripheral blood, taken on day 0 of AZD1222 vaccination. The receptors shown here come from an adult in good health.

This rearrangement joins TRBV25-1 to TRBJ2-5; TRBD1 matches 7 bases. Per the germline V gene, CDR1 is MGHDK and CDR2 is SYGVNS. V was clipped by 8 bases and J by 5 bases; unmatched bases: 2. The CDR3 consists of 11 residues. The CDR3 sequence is CASRDSETQYF. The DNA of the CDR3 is TGTGCCAGCCGGGACAGCGAGACCCAGTACTTC. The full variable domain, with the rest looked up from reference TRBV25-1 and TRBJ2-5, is EADIYQTPRYLVIGTGKKITLECSQTMGHDKMYWYQQDPGMELHLIHYSYGVNSTEKGDLSSESTVSRIRTEHFPLTLESARPSHTSQYLCASRDSETQYFGPGTRLLVL.

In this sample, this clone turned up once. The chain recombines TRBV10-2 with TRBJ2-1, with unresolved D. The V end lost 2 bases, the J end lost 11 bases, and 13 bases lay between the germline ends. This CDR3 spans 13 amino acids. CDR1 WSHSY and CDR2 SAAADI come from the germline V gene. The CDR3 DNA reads TGCGCCAGCAGTGAGCCACCTTACGTAAAGCAGTTCTTC. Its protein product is CASSEPPYVKQFF.

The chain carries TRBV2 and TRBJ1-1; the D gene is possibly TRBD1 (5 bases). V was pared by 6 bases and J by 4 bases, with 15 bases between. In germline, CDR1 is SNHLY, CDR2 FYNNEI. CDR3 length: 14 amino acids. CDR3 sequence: CASREGLSSTEAFF. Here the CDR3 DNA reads TGTGCCAGCAGGGAGGGACTTTCCTCCACTGAAGCTTTCTTT.

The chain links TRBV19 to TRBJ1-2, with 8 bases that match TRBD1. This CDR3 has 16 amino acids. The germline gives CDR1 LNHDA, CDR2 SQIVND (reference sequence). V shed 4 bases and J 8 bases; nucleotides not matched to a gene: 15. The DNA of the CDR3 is TGTGCCAGTAGTAATCTCGGGACAGGTTCCGGCAGGGGCTACACCTTC. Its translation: CASSNLGTGSGRGYTF.

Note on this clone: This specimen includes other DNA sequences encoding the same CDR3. Written as DNA, the CDR3 is TGTGCCAGTAGTATAGTCCCGAACACTGAAGCTTTCTTT. Protein product: CASSIVPNTEAFF. The chain uses TRBV19 and TRBJ1-1; no clear D. The CDR3 consists of 13 residues. The germline V gene has CDR1 LNHDA and CDR2 SQIVND (reference sequence). With 1 base removed from V and 1 base from J, the gap between germline ends came to 4 bases.

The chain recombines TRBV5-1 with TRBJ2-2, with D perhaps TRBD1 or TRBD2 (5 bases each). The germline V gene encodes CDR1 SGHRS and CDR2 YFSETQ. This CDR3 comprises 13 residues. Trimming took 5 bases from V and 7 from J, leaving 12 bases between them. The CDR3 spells CASRYPGGGELFF. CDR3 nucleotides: TGCGCCAGCAGATATCCTGGGGGCGGGGAGCTGTTTTTT.

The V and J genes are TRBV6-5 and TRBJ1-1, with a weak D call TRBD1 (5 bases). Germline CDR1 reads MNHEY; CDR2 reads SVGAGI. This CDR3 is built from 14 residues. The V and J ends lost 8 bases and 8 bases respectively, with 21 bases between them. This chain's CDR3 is CASSITLWDGEAFF. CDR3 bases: TGTGCCAGCTCGATCACTTTGTGGGACGGAGAAGCTTTCTTT.

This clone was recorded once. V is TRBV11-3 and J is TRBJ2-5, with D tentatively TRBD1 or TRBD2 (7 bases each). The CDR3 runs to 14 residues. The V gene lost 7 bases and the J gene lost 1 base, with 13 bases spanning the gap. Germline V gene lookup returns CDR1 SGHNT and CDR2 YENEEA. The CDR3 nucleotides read TGTGCCAGCACCAGGGGGGGGGCCCAAGAGACCCAGTACTTC. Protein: CASTRGGAQETQYF.

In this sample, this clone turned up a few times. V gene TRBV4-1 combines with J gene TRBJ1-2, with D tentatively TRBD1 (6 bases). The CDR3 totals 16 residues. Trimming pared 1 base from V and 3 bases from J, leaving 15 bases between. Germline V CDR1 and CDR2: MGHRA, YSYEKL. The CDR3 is CASSQGDIRGDYGYTF. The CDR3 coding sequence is TGCGCCAGCAGCCAAGGGGACATCCGAGGGGACTATGGCTACACCTTC.

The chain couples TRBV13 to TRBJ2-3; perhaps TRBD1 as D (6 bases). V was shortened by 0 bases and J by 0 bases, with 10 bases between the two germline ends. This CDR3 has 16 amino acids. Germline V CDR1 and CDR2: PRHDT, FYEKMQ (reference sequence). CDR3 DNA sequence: TGTGCCAGCAGCTTAGGGACAGGCCTAAGCACAGATACGCAGTATTTT. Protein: CASSLGTGLSTDTQYF.